This T cell receptor (beta chain) emerged from a study of CD8+CD57+ T cells in acquired aplastic anemia. Study in general: Across the sorted CD4+ and CD8+ cells, DNA amounts averaged roughly 3 ug. Researchers reported that healthy donors averaged roughly 9.8 million reads for CD4+ cells.

Notes on this clonotype: The antigen remains unidentified.

Germline V gene data show CDR1 as DFQATT and CDR2 as SNEGSKA (reference sequence). This CDR3 contains 12 residues. The junction had 6 bases not matched to a gene; V was cut back by 6 bases and J by 5 bases. Overall study findings and caveats: Patients did not significantly differ from controls in CD8+ Simpson's diversity. Patients and controls shared 25 to 30 CD8+ CDR3 sequences.

Genomic DNA was employed as the template in profiling TCR beta VDJ and CDR3. From the reads, TCRdb called clonotypes with MiXCR, one entry per CDR3 protein. This table has some 180,000 distinct CDR3 sequences, approximately 49% appearing once. The clonotype comes from a human donor in good health. The sequenced sample consisted of sorted CD4+, CD8+, or CD8+CD57+ T cells (not recorded which) from PBMCs. V is TRBV20-1 and J is TRBJ2-7; 8 bases fit TRBD1. In DNA, the CDR3 is TGCAGTGCGGACCAGGGGGCCGACGAGCAGTACTTC. Translating it yields CSADQGADEQYF.